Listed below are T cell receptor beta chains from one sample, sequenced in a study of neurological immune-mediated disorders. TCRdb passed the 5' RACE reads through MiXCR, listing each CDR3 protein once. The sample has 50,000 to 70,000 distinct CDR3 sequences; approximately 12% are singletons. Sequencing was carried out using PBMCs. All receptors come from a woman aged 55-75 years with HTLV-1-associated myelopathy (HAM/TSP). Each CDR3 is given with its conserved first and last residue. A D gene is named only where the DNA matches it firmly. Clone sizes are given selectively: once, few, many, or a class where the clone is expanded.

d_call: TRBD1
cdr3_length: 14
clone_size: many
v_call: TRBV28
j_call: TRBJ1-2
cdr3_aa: CASRNQGADYGYTF
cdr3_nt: TGTGCCAGCAGGAACCAGGGGGCCGATTATGGCTACACCTTC

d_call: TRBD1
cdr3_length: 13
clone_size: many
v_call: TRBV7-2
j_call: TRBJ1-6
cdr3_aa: CASSPHPDRPLHF
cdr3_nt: TGTGCCAGCAGCCCCCACCCGGACAGGCCCCTCCACTTT

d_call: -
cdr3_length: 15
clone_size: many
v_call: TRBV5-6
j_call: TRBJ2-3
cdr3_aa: CASSLVGGGPDTQYF
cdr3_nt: TGTGCCAGCAGCTTGGTTGGGGGAGGCCCAGATACGCAGTATTTT

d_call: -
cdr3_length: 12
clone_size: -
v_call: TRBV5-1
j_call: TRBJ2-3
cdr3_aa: CASRGSTYTQYF
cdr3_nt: TGCGCCAGCAGGGGAAGCACGTATACGCAGTATTTT

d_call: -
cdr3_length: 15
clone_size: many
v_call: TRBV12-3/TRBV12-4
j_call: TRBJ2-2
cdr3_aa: CASSFGSPGAGELFF
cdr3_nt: TGTGCCAGCAGTTTTGGATCCCCGGGGGCCGGGGAGCTGTTTTTT

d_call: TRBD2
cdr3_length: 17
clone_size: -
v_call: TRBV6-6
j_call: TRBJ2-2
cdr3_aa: CASSYQRENLLFGELFF
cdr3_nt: TGTGCCAGCAGTTACCAGCGGGAGAATCTATTATTCGGGGAGCTGTTTTTT

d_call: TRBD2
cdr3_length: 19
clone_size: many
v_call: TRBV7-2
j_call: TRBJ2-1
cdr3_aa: CASSLAERTSGSSYNEQFF
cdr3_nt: TGTGCCAGCAGCTTAGCGGAGCGGACTAGCGGGAGCTCCTACAATGAGCAGTTCTTC

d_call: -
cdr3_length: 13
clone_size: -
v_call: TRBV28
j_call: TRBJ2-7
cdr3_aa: CATQRGGNYEQYF
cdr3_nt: TGTGCCACCCAAAGAGGGGGGAACTACGAGCAGTACTTC

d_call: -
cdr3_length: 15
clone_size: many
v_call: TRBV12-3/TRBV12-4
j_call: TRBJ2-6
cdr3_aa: CASSLSGSGANVLTF
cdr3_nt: TGTGCCAGCAGTTTAAGCGGCTCTGGGGCCAACGTCCTGACTTTC

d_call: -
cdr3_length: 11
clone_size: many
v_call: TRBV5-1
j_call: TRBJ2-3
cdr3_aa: CASGPEDTQYF
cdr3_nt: TGCGCCAGCGGTCCAGAAGATACGCAGTATTTT